The present T cell receptor (beta chain) was sequenced within a study of blood T cell repertoires in COVID-19. The data were produced by immunoSEQ multiplex PCR, yet TCRdb's version contains in-frame clones alone and is incomplete. Of about 150,000 clones listed, approximately 81% are singletons. V was cut by 10 bases and J by 8 bases, with 14 bases left in between. CDR1 SEHNR and CDR2 FQNEAQ come from the germline V gene (reference sequence). The CDR3 is made up of 12 amino acids. This chain links TRBV7-9 with TRBJ1-4; tentative D call: TRBD1 (5 bases). The sequence was obtained from a woman aged 60-75 years with COVID-19, enrolled during active disease. Sequencing was carried out using peripheral blood. Written as DNA, the CDR3 is TGTGCCACCTCAAAAAAGGGGGAAAAACTGTTTTTT. Its protein is CATSKKGEKLFF. Full variable domain (remainder filled in from reference TRBV7-9 and TRBJ1-4): DTGVSQNPRHKITKRGQNVTFRCDPISEHNRLYWYRQTLGQGPEFLTYFQNEAQLEKSRLLSDRFSAERPKGSFSTLEIQRTEQGDSAMYLCATSKKGEKLFFGSGTQLSVL.